This TCR beta chain comes out of a study of blood T cell repertoires in COVID-19. Across the whole study: Sites across the United States, Italy and Spain contributed samples from acute and convalescent COVID-19. In each case, the material was cDNA or gDNA derived from T cells, B-cell-depleted T cells, or PBMCs.

TCRdb keeps only in-frame clones here, not all; method: immunoSEQ multiplex PCR. The profile shows 200,000 to 250,000 clones, 80% of them singletons. V was trimmed by 0 bases and J by 8 bases, leaving 9 bases between them. Germline V CDR1 and CDR2: SGHRS, YFSETQ. The CDR3 extends over 14 amino acids. Sequencing was carried out using peripheral blood. V is TRBV5-1 and J is TRBJ1-6; D uncertain. The TCR originated in an older woman with acute or convalescent COVID-19. The chain's CDR3 is CASSLGGTDSPLHF. DNA for the CDR3: TGCGCCAGCAGCTTGGGAGGTACTGATTCACCCCTCCACTTT. The complete variable domain, with remaining parts taken from reference TRBV5-1 and TRBJ1-6, reads KAGVTQTPRYLIKTRGQQVTLSCSPISGHRSVSWYQQTPGQGLQFLFEYFSETQRNKGNFPGRFSGRQFSNSRSEMNVSTLELGDSALYLCASSLGGTDSPLHFGNGTRLTVT.